These 27 T cell receptor beta chains were all obtained from the same sample, sequenced in a study of cytomegalovirus exposure and HLA in healthy donors. Primers: 60 Vbeta forward and 13 Jbeta reverse. TCRdb's table, derived via immunoSEQ multiplex PCR, lists solely in-frame clones and lacks some. This sample has 100,000 or so clones, with approximately 11% found just once. Sequencing was performed on PBMCs. Every receptor here comes from a man aged 35 to 55 in good health and CMV-seropositive.

In its sample, this clone was seen a few times. This chain links TRBV4-3 with TRBJ2-7; D remains ambiguous. Germline V CDR1 and CDR2: LGHNA, YSLEER. The CDR3 runs to 14 residues. V dropped 2 bases and J dropped 2 bases, with 10 bases sitting between them. CDR3: CASSQRLRAYEQYF. CDR3 nucleotides: TGCGCCAGCAGCCAACGCTTGCGCGCCTACGAGCAGTACTTC.

This clone was counted a few times. The chain joins TRBV2 to TRBJ2-1; 8 bases agree with TRBD2. The CDR3 has 15 residues. The trim removed 4 bases at V and 7 bases at J, leaving 9 bases unmatched. Germline V CDR1 and CDR2: SNHLY, FYNNEI. The CDR3 here is CASSGEAGVRNEQFF. The CDR3 region has the DNA TGTGCCAGCAGTGGGGAAGCGGGAGTTCGTAATGAGCAGTTCTTC.

The J gene is TRBJ1-1, the V gene TRBV7-6, with 8 bases aligning to TRBD1. The CDR3 runs 15 residues. J gave up 7 bases and V 1 base, and 8 bases lay outside the gene matches. Germline CDR1 SGHVS, CDR2 FNYEAQ. This chain's CDR3 is CASSLEGQVNGEAFF. Here the CDR3 DNA reads TGTGCCAGCAGCTTAGAGGGACAGGTAAACGGTGAAGCTTTCTTT.

CDR3 coding DNA: TGTGCCAGCAGCCCCCGGGGGGGCCGTCAGCCCCAGCATTTT. Its translation is CASSPRGGRQPQHF. The chain is built from TRBV7-3 and TRBJ1-5; TRBD1 is a possible D gene (6 bases). Germline CDR1 reads SGHTA; CDR2 reads FQGTGA. Trimming removed 5 bases at V and 6 bases at J, with 14 bases between. CDR3 length equals 14 residues.

This clone turned up a few times. The gene calls are TRBV6-5 and TRBJ1-1; D uncertain. Per the germline V gene, CDR1 is MNHEY and CDR2 is SVGAGI. The CDR3 is 14 amino acids. V was trimmed by 2 bases and J by 1 base, leaving 8 bases between them. The CDR3 region is CASSYGGRNTEAFF. CDR3 DNA sequence: TGTGCCAGCAGTTACGGCGGCAGGAACACTGAAGCTTTCTTT.

J is TRBJ1-1 and V is TRBV19, with D possibly matching TRBD1 (5 bases). Germline-derived CDR1 and CDR2 are LNHDA and SQIVND (reference sequence). The CDR3 loop spans 13 amino acids. V lost 5 bases and J 6 bases, leaving 13 bases between the germline ends. The chain's CDR3 is CASSSTVGSEAFF. The CDR3, as DNA: TGTGCCAGTAGTTCGACAGTGGGTTCTGAAGCTTTCTTT.

The CDR3: CASSPSGSPFDEQFF. CDR3 bases: TGTGCCAGCAGCCCAAGCGGGAGTCCCTTTGATGAGCAGTTCTTC. The gene calls are TRBV9 and TRBJ2-1; 8 bases line up with TRBD2. Germline CDR1 and CDR2: SGDLS and YYNGEE. Losses at the gene ends were 4 bases for V and 8 bases for J; bases not matched to a gene: 11. The CDR3 consists of 15 residues.

V and J are TRBV5-4 and TRBJ2-3, with TRBD2 matching over 9 bases. The V gene's germline CDR1 is SGHNT and CDR2 YYREEE (reference sequence). The ends lost 0 bases at V and 11 bases at J; junction bases unmatched: 13. There are 16 residues in the CDR3. In nucleotides, the CDR3 is TGTGCCAGCAGCTTGGGCCCTGAGCGGGAGGCTCGGAGGCAGTATTTT. Residues: CASSLGPEREARRQYF. Drawing the rest from reference TRBV5-4 and TRBJ2-3, the complete variable domain is ETGVTQSPTHLIKTRGQQVTLRCSSQSGHNTVSWYQQALGQGPQFIFQYYREEENGRGNFPPRFSGLQFPNYSSELNVNALELDDSALYLCASSLGPEREARRQYFGPGTRLTVL.

This clone was counted only a few times. CDR3 DNA sequence: TGTGCCATCAGTCAACGGGACAGCAACTATGAGCAGTTCTTC. This encodes CAISQRDSNYEQFF. The rearrangement links TRBV10-3 to TRBJ2-1, with 7 bases fitting TRBD1. Germline CDR1 is ENHRY and CDR2 is SYGVKD. This CDR3 is 14 amino acids long. V lost 5 bases, J lost 8 bases, and 9 bases stayed unmatched.

V gene TRBV6-5 combines with J gene TRBJ2-6; tentative D call: TRBD1 (6 bases). The V end lost 3 bases, the J end lost 2 bases, and 8 bases lay between the germline ends. The germline V gene has CDR1 MNHEY and CDR2 SVGAGI. The CDR3 runs to 15 residues. CDR3 sequence reads: CASSYSGAGANVLTF. In DNA form, the CDR3 reads TGTGCCAGCAGTTATTCAGGGGCTGGGGCCAACGTCCTGACTTTC.

This chain connects TRBV27 to TRBJ1-5; 10 bases map to TRBD1. Unmatched junction bases numbered 9, after V lost 5 bases and J lost 2 bases. The CDR3 is 17 amino acids. Germline V lookup: CDR1 MNHEY, CDR2 SMNVEV (reference sequence). CDR3 coding DNA: TGTGCCAGCAGTCTATTGACAGGGGGCCATGGCAATCAGCCCCAGCATTTT. Translating it yields CASSLLTGGHGNQPQHF.

There are a few counts of this clone. The rearrangement joins TRBV9 to TRBJ1-1; TRBD1 aligns across 7 bases. Germline V gene lookup returns CDR1 SGDLS and CDR2 YYNGEE. The CDR3 length is 15 residues. V lost 3 bases, J lost 3 bases, and 8 bases stayed unmatched. The CDR3 loop reads CASSEEGARYTEAFF. The CDR3, as DNA: TGTGCCAGCAGCGAGGAGGGGGCTCGGTACACTGAAGCTTTCTTT.

Only a few counts were recorded for this clone. V usage is TRBV19 and J usage is TRBJ2-3; tentative D call: TRBD1 (6 bases). V lost 5 bases and J lost 0, with 18 bases in between. This CDR3 region has 17 residues. Germline CDR1 reads LNHDA; CDR2 reads SQIVND (reference sequence). This CDR3 reads CASSFKWTAPSTDTQYF. The CDR3 coding sequence is TGTGCCAGTAGTTTCAAGTGGACAGCTCCTAGCACAGATACGCAGTATTTT.

This clone came up a few times. CDR3 amino acids: CSVARTGVFSAETQYF. The CDR3 nucleotides read TGCAGCGTTGCCAGGACAGGGGTTTTTTCGGCGGAGACCCAGTACTTC. This chain joins TRBV29-1 and TRBJ2-5; 9 nucleotides match TRBD1. Germline CDR1 is SQVTM and CDR2 is ANQGSEA. Trimming cost V 4 bases and J 5 bases; bases outside gene matches: 14. The CDR3 loop spans 16 amino acids.

This clone occurred a few times. The chain couples TRBV5-4 to TRBJ2-7; 11 nucleotides match TRBD2. The CDR3 is 15 amino acids. Germline CDR1 is SGHNT and CDR2 is YYREEE (reference sequence). V lost 3 bases, J lost 5 bases, and 7 bases stayed unmatched. The DNA of the CDR3 is TGTGCCAGCAGCTCCAATCTAGCGGGAGGCAACGAGCAGTACTTC. It translates to CASSSNLAGGNEQYF.

This clone has more than one count but fewer than ten. The chain joins TRBV6-5 to TRBJ2-5; 7 nucleotides match TRBD1. V gave up 0 bases and J gave up 1 base; unmatched junction bases: 2. The germline CDR1 and CDR2 sequences are MNHEY and SVGAGI. CDR3 length: 15 amino acids. The CDR3 reads CASSYSGQTQETQYF. For the CDR3, the DNA is TGTGCCAGCAGTTACTCGGGACAGACCCAAGAGACCCAGTACTTC.

This chain links TRBV19 with TRBJ1-5; a weak D match, TRBD1 (5 bases). CDR1 LNHDA and CDR2 SQIVND come from the germline V gene (reference sequence). The V and J ends lost 1 base and 2 bases respectively, with 6 bases between them. CDR3 size: 14 residues. Here the CDR3 reads CASSIVRGNQPQHF. CDR3 nucleotides: TGTGCCAGTAGTATAGTCAGGGGCAATCAGCCCCAGCATTTT.

The chain links TRBV7-8 to TRBJ2-1; 8 nucleotides agree with TRBD1. This CDR3 region has 15 residues. V was clipped by 5 bases and J by 0 bases; unmatched bases: 3. Germline lookup yields CDR1 SGHVS and CDR2 FQNEAQ. This CDR3 reads CASSPGQASYNEQFF. The DNA of the CDR3 is TGTGCCAGCAGCCCGGGACAGGCCTCCTACAATGAGCAGTTCTTC.

This clone came up a few times. The same CDR3 is also encoded by other DNA sequences in this sample. The chain has TRBV30 and TRBJ1-2; D is ambiguous. The CDR3 extends over 12 amino acids. Germline lookup yields CDR1 GTSNPN and CDR2 SVGIG (reference sequence). Trimming took 0 bases from V and 7 from J, leaving 9 bases between them. As DNA, the CDR3 is TGTGCCTGGAGTGTACAGAGAAGTGGCTACACCTTC. This encodes CAWSVQRSGYTF.

A few counts support this clone. The rearrangement uses TRBV10-3 and TRBJ1-2, with D possibly being TRBD1 (5 bases). The CDR3 is made up of 16 amino acids. From germline, CDR1 is ENHRY and CDR2 SYGVKD. Trimming removed 0 bases from V and 3 bases from J, with 14 bases in between. The CDR3 bases are TGTGCCATCAGTGAGTCGACTCGGGGGGGTCACTATGGCTACACCTTC. This encodes CAISESTRGGHYGYTF.

This clone was seen just once. The V gene is TRBV5-1, the J gene TRBJ1-3, with 8 positions matching TRBD1. After removal of 4 bases from V and 8 bases from J, the junction contained 11 bases not matched to a gene. The germline gives CDR1 SGHRS, CDR2 YFSETQ. This CDR3 spans 15 amino acids. Written as DNA, the CDR3 is TGCGCCAGCAGCCAAATGGACAGGGCTGTAGACACCATATATTTT. It translates to CASSQMDRAVDTIYF.

The genes are TRBV18 and TRBJ2-6, with D possibly being TRBD1 (5 bases). The CDR3 contains 16 residues. V dropped 6 bases and J dropped 6 bases, with 18 bases sitting between them. CDR1 is KGHSH and CDR2 is LQKENI in the germline V gene. This chain's CDR3 is CASSHRKGIAANVLTF. As DNA, the CDR3 is TGTGCCAGCTCCCACCGGAAGGGGATTGCGGCCAACGTCCTGACTTTC.

This clone was seen a few times. The chain carries TRBV18 and TRBJ2-1; 7 bases agree with TRBD2. V shed 5 bases and J 2 bases; nucleotides not matched to a gene: 9. There are 16 residues in the CDR3. Germline V gene sequence: CDR1 KGHSH, CDR2 LQKENI. In DNA form, the CDR3 reads TGTGCCAGCTCAACAAACGCAGCGGGAACCTACAATGAGCAGTTCTTC. This sequence encodes CASSTNAAGTYNEQFF.

This clone appeared a few times. This chain connects TRBV29-1 to TRBJ2-1; maybe TRBD2 (5 bases). The ends were cut back, 1 base at V and 7 bases at J, with 14 bases in the middle. Germline values: CDR1 SQVTM, CDR2 ANQGSEA. The CDR3 consists of 14 residues. CDR3 nucleotide sequence: TGCAGCGTTGAAGGGACTCCGACTTCGAATGAGCAGTTCTTC. This translates into CSVEGTPTSNEQFF.

V is TRBV19 and J is TRBJ1-3; D remains unclear. Germline assignment: CDR1 LNHDA and CDR2 SQIVND (reference sequence). Trimming took 1 base from V and 1 from J, leaving 5 bases between them. The length of the CDR3 is 14 residues. CDR3 in amino acids: CASSIGGSGNTIYF. The CDR3 region has the DNA TGTGCCAGTAGTATAGGAGGGTCTGGAAACACCATATATTTT.

The chain links TRBV10-1 to TRBJ2-7; D is possibly TRBD1 (6 bases). CDR1 and CDR2 from the germline V gene are WNHNN and SYGVQD (reference sequence). Trimming removed 5 bases from V and 5 bases from J, with 13 bases in between. This CDR3 contains 13 residues. DNA of the CDR3: TGCGCCAGCAGTCCCCACAGGGACGACGAGCAGTACTTC. Its translation: CASSPHRDDEQYF.

The V call is TRBV7-8, the J call TRBJ1-4; no clear D gene. Trimming left V 2 bases short and J 1 base short, with 8 bases between. This CDR3 region has 15 residues. CDR1 and CDR2 from the germline V gene are SGHVS and FQNEAQ. The CDR3 here is CASSLLSRTNEKLFF. For the CDR3, the DNA is TGTGCCAGCAGCTTATTATCGAGAACTAATGAAAAACTGTTTTTT.